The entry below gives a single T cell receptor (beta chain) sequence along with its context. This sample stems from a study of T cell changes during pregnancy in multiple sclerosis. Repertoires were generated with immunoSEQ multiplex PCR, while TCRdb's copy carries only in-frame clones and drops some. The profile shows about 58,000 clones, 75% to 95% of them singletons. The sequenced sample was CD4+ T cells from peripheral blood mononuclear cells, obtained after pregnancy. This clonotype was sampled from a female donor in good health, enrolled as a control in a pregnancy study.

The DNA for the CDR3 is TGTGCCAGCAGTGCGCAGACAGGGAGAGGGAGAAGCAATCAGCCCCAGCATTTT. Its protein is CASSAQTGRGRSNQPQHF. The genes are TRBV6-1 and TRBJ1-5; 7 nucleotides line up with TRBD1. CDR3 length: 18 residues. Looked up from germline, CDR1 is MNHNS and CDR2 is SASEGT. Trimming removed 4 bases from V and 1 base from J; junction bases left unmatched: 13.